Below are 8 T cell receptor beta chains sequenced from a single sample in a study of CD8+CD57+ T cells in acquired aplastic anemia. The study profiled TCR beta VDJ and CDR3 using genomic DNA as template. TCRdb fed the reads into MiXCR, producing one record per CDR3 protein. The sample shows just over 450,000 distinct CDR3 sequences, roughly 34% of them seen only once. Flow cytometry had shown expanded CD8+CD57+ cells in the patients chosen for sequencing. The source material was sorted CD4+, CD8+, or CD8+CD57+ T cells (not recorded which) from PBMCs. All receptors come from a human donor with aplastic anemia.

This clonotype was recorded a few times. V and J are TRBV19 and TRBJ1-6; the D gene is possibly TRBD1 (6 bases). CDR3 length equals 11 residues. Trimming cost V 9 bases and J 9 bases, with 9 bases left between them. Germline lookup yields CDR1 LNHDA and CDR2 SQIVND (reference sequence). In DNA form, the CDR3 reads TGTGCCAGCGGACAGATTTCACCCCTCCACTTT. The encoded protein is CASGQISPLHF. The whole variable domain, remainder taken from reference TRBV19 and TRBJ1-6, is DGGITQSPKYLFRKEGQNVTLSCEQNLNHDAMYWYRQDPGQGLRLIYYSQIVNDFQKGDIAEGYSVSREKKESFPLTVTSAQKNPTAFYLCASGQISPLHFGNGTRLTVT.

Ten or more counts support this clonotype. V is TRBV20-1 and J is TRBJ2-7, with D possibly being TRBD1 or TRBD2 (5 bases each). CDR3 size: 12 residues. Germline V gene lookup returns CDR1 DFQATT and CDR2 SNEGSKA (reference sequence). Trimming took off 0 bases at V and 7 bases at J, with 10 bases between the two ends. The CDR3 region has the DNA TGCAGTGCTAGAGAAAGCTGGGGGGAGCAGTACTTC. This codes for CSARESWGEQYF.

In its sample, this clonotype was seen once. The J gene is TRBJ2-3, the V gene TRBV6-5; no clear D. Germline values: CDR1 MNHEY, CDR2 SVGAGI. This CDR3 is built from 16 residues. The V gene lost 2 bases and the J gene lost 2 bases, with 14 bases spanning the gap. CDR3 region: CASSYMGSTTTDTQYF. CDR3 nucleotide sequence: TGTGCCAGCAGTTACATGGGCTCCACCACCACAGATACGCAGTATTTT.

The gene calls are TRBV6-2 or TRBV6-3 and TRBJ1-2; 7 bases map to TRBD1. Per the germline V gene, CDR1 is MNHEY and CDR2 is SVGEGT. The CDR3 consists of 14 residues. V lost 4 bases to trimming and J lost 4 bases; unmatched junction nucleotides: 6. The CDR3 loop reads CASSSGGTSYGYTF. The CDR3 DNA reads TGTGCCAGCAGTTCAGGGGGAACTAGCTATGGCTACACCTTC.

This clonotype was seen only a few times. The chain joins TRBV25-1 to TRBJ1-2; D unresolved. Per germline, CDR1 MGHDK and CDR2 SYGVNS. The V and J ends lost 5 bases and 0 bases respectively, with 13 bases between them. The CDR3 is 15 amino acids. CDR3 sequence (DNA): TGTGCCAGCAGTTTAATAGGGTTCGCTAACTATGGCTACACCTTC. Translating gives CASSLIGFANYGYTF.

There are many counts of this clonotype. This chain connects TRBV20-1 to TRBJ2-3; 9 bases match TRBD2. In germline, CDR1 is DFQATT, CDR2 SNEGSKA (reference sequence). The CDR3 is made up of 12 amino acids. The trim removed 5 bases at V and 6 bases at J, leaving 3 bases unmatched. CDR3 nucleotides: TGCAGTGCTCAAAGCGGGGGGGATACGCAGTATTTT. It yields the protein CSAQSGGDTQYF.

Note on this clonotype: This may stem from a read error, because a much larger clone lies one nucleotide away. This chain uses TRBV19 with TRBJ1-1; D remains ambiguous. CDR1 and CDR2 from the germline V gene are LNHDA and SQIVND (reference sequence). The CDR3 is 13 amino acids. Here the CDR3 reads CASSIGPNTEASF. Here the CDR3 DNA reads TGTGCCAGTAGTATAGGGCCGAACACTGAAGCTTCCTTT.

This clonotype showed up just a few times. The V call is TRBV2, the J call TRBJ2-1; D may be TRBD2 (5 bases). Trimming stripped 10 bases from V and 3 bases from J, with 19 bases between. The CDR3 runs 15 residues. Germline V gene lookup returns CDR1 SNHLY and CDR2 FYNNEI. In nucleotides, the CDR3 is TGTGCCACCTCGAGGGAAGCGGACGTCTACAATGAGCAGTTCTTC. Encoded protein: CATSREADVYNEQFF.